This T cell receptor (beta chain) was observed in a study of control samples from healthy donors and cancer patients. Sequencing was performed with immunoSEQ multiplex PCR; in TCRdb, only in-frame clones are kept and a portion is missing. The sample records fewer than 150,000 clones, 75% to 95% being singletons. The sample holds one count of this clone. The CDR3 has 16 residues. Germline loops: CDR1 LGHDT, CDR2 YNNKEL (reference sequence). Trimming cost V 1 base and J 7 bases, with 16 bases left between them. The genes are TRBV3-1 (or the pseudogene TRBV3-2) and TRBJ1-4; the D gene is possibly TRBD1 (5 bases). The receptor was derived from a man between 18 and 29 years old in good health. Material for sequencing was blood. The CDR3 DNA reads TGTGCCAGCAGCCAAGGATCGGGGGGAGTAGGTGAAAAACTGTTTTTT. Translation: CASSQGSGGVGEKLFF.